The source of this TCR beta chain is a study of shared clonotypes between healthy human individuals. Overall study findings and caveats: Several donors shared around 5.2% of their naive CD4 clonotypes. An expected dependence of interdonor clonotype sharing on sequencing depth was noted.

Donors comprised healthy HIV-negative adults lacking recent acute infections or vaccinations. This clone has just one count. Its antigen is currently unknown. Some 30,000 T cell genomes, or about 200 ng DNA, went into the sorted-subset replicate PCRs. Here immunoSEQ multiplex PCR was the method, and the copy in TCRdb shows in-frame clones only, minus some. The sample yields about 1,500,000 clones, roughly 96% seen once. Germline V gene lookup returns CDR1 SGHAT and CDR2 FQNNGV. The CDR3 is 19 amino acids. Trimming removed 5 bases from V and 3 bases from J; junction bases left unmatched: 18. This TCR was recovered from a man aged 25 to 45 in good health. The chain has TRBV11-2 and TRBJ2-7, with TRBD2 matching over 11 bases. Source material: naive CD4+ T cells sorted from blood. Subset defined: CD45RA+ positively selected. CDR3 nucleotide sequence: TGTGCCAGCAGCACGTCTAGCGGGAGGTCGTACCCTGTCCTCTACGAGCAGTACTTC. Translation gives CASSTSSGRSYPVLYEQYF.